Listed below are T cell receptor beta chains from one sample, sequenced in a study of blood T cell repertoires in COVID-19. Assay used: immunoSEQ multiplex PCR; TCRdb lists only in-frame clones, some missing. In the table there are some 160,000 clones, just under 80% of which are singletons. Source material: peripheral blood. These receptor sequences come from a man between 65 and 85 years old with active or convalescent COVID-19. Both conserved end residues are part of each CDR3. Each record gives: clone size, V gene, J gene, D gene, CDR3 DNA, CDR3 protein. D genes are given only for firm matches. For some rows the clone size is stated as once, few or many, or as a class when expanded; others skip it.

clone_size: .; v_call: TRBV25-1; j_call: TRBJ2-1; d_call: TRBD2; cdr3_nt: TGTGCCAGCAGTGACCCGAGCGGGGGGGCCTACAATGAGCAGTTCTTC; cdr3_aa: CASSDPSGGAYNEQFF
clone_size: .; v_call: TRBV12-5; j_call: TRBJ1-5; d_call: .; cdr3_nt: TGTGCTAGTGGCTCCCCTAATTTGTCCCAGCATTTT; cdr3_aa: CASGSPNLSQHF
clone_size: .; v_call: TRBV11-2; j_call: TRBJ1-1; d_call: .; cdr3_nt: TGTGCCAGCAGCCCAAGTACAGGGCGTCGGGCTTTCTTT; cdr3_aa: CASSPSTGRRAFF
clone_size: .; v_call: TRBV4-1; j_call: TRBJ1-2; d_call: .; cdr3_nt: TGCGCCAGCAGCCCGATTGCGGACTATGGCTACACCTTC; cdr3_aa: CASSPIADYGYTF
clone_size: .; v_call: TRBV4-3; j_call: TRBJ2-2; d_call: .; cdr3_nt: TGCGCCAGCAGCCAAGGGATAAAAAGGGGCACCGGGGAGCTGTTTTTT; cdr3_aa: CASSQGIKRGTGELFF
clone_size: .; v_call: TRBV7-9; j_call: TRBJ1-1; d_call: .; cdr3_nt: TGTGCCAGCAGCTTAAGGGCGGCGGGCACTGAAGCTTTCTTT; cdr3_aa: CASSLRAAGTEAFF
clone_size: .; v_call: TRBV4-2; j_call: TRBJ1-3; d_call: TRBD1; cdr3_nt: TGTGCCAGCAGCCAAGTTGACCGGGACAGCTCTGGAAACACCATATATTTT; cdr3_aa: CASSQVDRDSSGNTIYF
clone_size: few; v_call: TRBV7-2; j_call: TRBJ2-3; d_call: .; cdr3_nt: TGTGCCAGCAGCTTAGACCTCGGCGGCCTGCAGTATTTT; cdr3_aa: CASSLDLGGLQYF
clone_size: .; v_call: TRBV18; j_call: TRBJ1-1; d_call: TRBD1; cdr3_nt: TGTGCCAGCTCACCACCGAAGGGGGCGCGCCCTGAAGCTTTCTTT; cdr3_aa: CASSPPKGARPEAFF
clone_size: .; v_call: TRBV6-5; j_call: TRBJ2-1; d_call: TRBD2; cdr3_nt: TGTGCCAGCAGTTACGGTCTAGCGGGGGGACAGGGGCAGTTCTTC; cdr3_aa: CASSYGLAGGQGQFF
clone_size: .; v_call: TRBV7-8; j_call: TRBJ2-7; d_call: .; cdr3_nt: TGTGCCAGCAGCTTGTCACAGTCCTACGAGCAGTACTTC; cdr3_aa: CASSLSQSYEQYF
clone_size: .; v_call: TRBV6-6; j_call: TRBJ2-1; d_call: TRBD2; cdr3_nt: TGTGCCAGCAGTTACGGGGCTAGCGGGGACAATGAGCAGTTCTTC; cdr3_aa: CASSYGASGDNEQFF
clone_size: .; v_call: TRBV30; j_call: TRBJ1-3; d_call: TRBD1; cdr3_nt: TGTGCCTGGAGTGTACCCGGACAGGCCGCCTCTGGAAACACCATATATTTT; cdr3_aa: CAWSVPGQAASGNTIYF
clone_size: once; v_call: TRBV6-5; j_call: TRBJ1-2; d_call: TRBD1; cdr3_nt: TGTGCCAGCAGTTCTGACAGGGGGCAAGACTATGGCTACACCTTC; cdr3_aa: CASSSDRGQDYGYTF
clone_size: .; v_call: TRBV7-9; j_call: TRBJ1-1; d_call: .; cdr3_nt: TGTGCCAGCAGCTTGGGCGACAGACTGAACACTGAAGCTTTCTTT; cdr3_aa: CASSLGDRLNTEAFF
clone_size: .; v_call: TRBV7-2; j_call: TRBJ2-5; d_call: TRBD2; cdr3_nt: TGTGCCAGCAGCTTAGCGCGGGGGGGAGAGACCCAGTACTTC; cdr3_aa: CASSLARGGETQYF
clone_size: .; v_call: TRBV5-4; j_call: TRBJ2-3; d_call: TRBD2; cdr3_nt: TGTGCCAGCAGCACCCAAGGGACTAGCGGGAGAGCTACGCAGTATTTT; cdr3_aa: CASSTQGTSGRATQYF
clone_size: few; v_call: TRBV2; j_call: TRBJ1-2; d_call: .; cdr3_nt: TGTGCCAGCAGTGAGGCGGCGGGGGCGGATGGCTACACCTTC; cdr3_aa: CASSEAAGADGYTF
clone_size: .; v_call: TRBV2; j_call: TRBJ2-5; d_call: .; cdr3_nt: TGTGCCAGCACCACAGACCAAGAGACCCAGTACTTC; cdr3_aa: CASTTDQETQYF
clone_size: .; v_call: TRBV28; j_call: TRBJ1-2; d_call: .; cdr3_nt: TGTGCCAGCAGTTTCGAACTCCGGGATTTCACCTTC; cdr3_aa: CASSFELRDFTF
clone_size: few; v_call: TRBV4-1; j_call: TRBJ2-7; d_call: TRBD1; cdr3_nt: TGCGCCAGCAGCCTACAGGACAGGGGGCTGTACGAGCAGTACTTC; cdr3_aa: CASSLQDRGLYEQYF
clone_size: .; v_call: TRBV6-5; j_call: TRBJ1-5; d_call: TRBD1; cdr3_nt: TGTGCCAGCAAGGGGACAGGGAGGCAGCCCCAGCATTTT; cdr3_aa: CASKGTGRQPQHF
clone_size: .; v_call: TRBV27; j_call: TRBJ2-5; d_call: .; cdr3_nt: TGTGCCAGCAAGTTGGTCGGGGAACGGCCTAGCTTGGGGACCCAGTACTTC; cdr3_aa: CASKLVGERPSLGTQYF
clone_size: .; v_call: TRBV29-1; j_call: TRBJ2-7; d_call: TRBD2; cdr3_nt: TGCAGCGTGCTCTTGCGGGAGGCTACCTACGAGCAGTACTTC; cdr3_aa: CSVLLREATYEQYF
clone_size: .; v_call: TRBV6-5; j_call: TRBJ1-3; d_call: .; cdr3_nt: TGTGCCAGCAGCGCCACAGGGATCTCTGGAAACACCATATATTTT; cdr3_aa: CASSATGISGNTIYF
clone_size: .; v_call: TRBV5-8; j_call: TRBJ2-3; d_call: .; cdr3_nt: TGTGCCACCCGGTGGTTCAGCACAGATACGCAGTATTTT; cdr3_aa: CATRWFSTDTQYF
clone_size: .; v_call: TRBV9; j_call: TRBJ2-7; d_call: TRBD1; cdr3_nt: TGTGCCAGCAGCGCCGCGCAGACAGGGTCGAGTGAGCAGTACTTC; cdr3_aa: CASSAAQTGSSEQYF
clone_size: .; v_call: TRBV7-9; j_call: TRBJ2-3; d_call: .; cdr3_nt: TGTGCCAGCAGCTTAGGTCGGTCAGATACGCAGTATTTT; cdr3_aa: CASSLGRSDTQYF
clone_size: .; v_call: TRBV11-2; j_call: TRBJ2-5; d_call: TRBD1; cdr3_nt: TGTGCCAGCAGCTCTCAGGGGGCAGGTGGAGAGACCCAGTACTTC; cdr3_aa: CASSSQGAGGETQYF
clone_size: .; v_call: TRBV2; j_call: TRBJ2-7; d_call: .; cdr3_nt: TGTGCCAGCAGCCTACTAGCCGAGCAGTACTTC; cdr3_aa: CASSLLAEQYF
clone_size: .; v_call: TRBV3-1/TRBV3-2; j_call: TRBJ2-7; d_call: TRBD1; cdr3_nt: TGTGCCAGCAGTCCCGGACAGGACTACGAGCAGTACTTC; cdr3_aa: CASSPGQDYEQYF
clone_size: .; v_call: TRBV19; j_call: TRBJ2-1; d_call: TRBD2; cdr3_nt: TGTGCCAGTAGTGACCGAAGCGGGGGGGCCTACAATGAGCAGTTCTTC; cdr3_aa: CASSDRSGGAYNEQFF
clone_size: .; v_call: TRBV6-5; j_call: TRBJ1-1; d_call: TRBD1; cdr3_nt: TGTGCCAGCAGTTTACAGGGGGCCACTGAAGCTTTCTTT; cdr3_aa: CASSLQGATEAFF
clone_size: .; v_call: TRBV4-3; j_call: TRBJ2-3; d_call: .; cdr3_nt: TGCGCCAGCAGCCAAGGCCCCCTTGTGGAGCTAAGCACAGATACGCAGTATTTT; cdr3_aa: CASSQGPLVELSTDTQYF
clone_size: .; v_call: TRBV5-1; j_call: TRBJ1-2; d_call: TRBD1; cdr3_nt: TGCGCCAGCAGCTCTGGGACAGGGGGCCCCTATGGCTACACCTTC; cdr3_aa: CASSSGTGGPYGYTF
clone_size: .; v_call: TRBV18; j_call: TRBJ1-1; d_call: TRBD1; cdr3_nt: TGTGCCAGCTCAAAACCGGGACAGGGACCGAACACTGAAGCTTTCTTT; cdr3_aa: CASSKPGQGPNTEAFF
clone_size: .; v_call: TRBV2; j_call: TRBJ1-4; d_call: TRBD1; cdr3_nt: TGTGCCAGCAGTGATTTTCCCAGGGGGCGGCCCGAAAAACTGTTTTTT; cdr3_aa: CASSDFPRGRPEKLFF
clone_size: .; v_call: TRBV7-9; j_call: TRBJ1-1; d_call: TRBD1; cdr3_nt: TGTGCCAGCAGTAAGGACAGGGTTGACACTGAAGCTTTCTTT; cdr3_aa: CASSKDRVDTEAFF
clone_size: .; v_call: TRBV6-5; j_call: TRBJ2-1; d_call: TRBD2; cdr3_nt: TGTGCCAGCAGTTATCTGCGGGGGGGGGTTTACAATGAGCAGTTCTTC; cdr3_aa: CASSYLRGGVYNEQFF
clone_size: .; v_call: TRBV6-5; j_call: TRBJ2-7; d_call: TRBD1; cdr3_nt: TGTGCCAGCAGTTCTAGGGACAGGGGAGACTACGAGCAGTACTTC; cdr3_aa: CASSSRDRGDYEQYF
clone_size: .; v_call: TRBV5-4; j_call: TRBJ2-7; d_call: TRBD1; cdr3_nt: TGTGCCAGCAGCTCCGGGACAGGACCCCCCGGCCAGTACGAGCAGTACTTC; cdr3_aa: CASSSGTGPPGQYEQYF
clone_size: .; v_call: TRBV5-1; j_call: TRBJ1-3; d_call: .; cdr3_nt: TGCGCCAGCAGCTTTACGAGCCCTGGAAACACCATATATTTT; cdr3_aa: CASSFTSPGNTIYF
clone_size: .; v_call: TRBV7-2; j_call: TRBJ1-1; d_call: TRBD1; cdr3_nt: TGTGCCAGCAGCTTAGAGGGACAGATGAACACTGAAGCTTTCTTT; cdr3_aa: CASSLEGQMNTEAFF
clone_size: once; v_call: TRBV5-1; j_call: TRBJ2-7; d_call: .; cdr3_nt: TGCGCCAGCAGCTTGGCCCAGGGAAACGAGCAGTACTTC; cdr3_aa: CASSLAQGNEQYF
clone_size: .; v_call: TRBV11-3; j_call: TRBJ2-4; d_call: TRBD2; cdr3_nt: TGTGCCAGCAGCTTAGCAGCGGGGGAAGGGGTTCAGTACTTC; cdr3_aa: CASSLAAGEGVQYF
clone_size: .; v_call: TRBV6-2/TRBV6-3; j_call: TRBJ2-7; d_call: TRBD2; cdr3_nt: TGTGCCAGCAGCTGGGTGTGGGCGGGAGAGCGCTACGAGCAGTACTTC; cdr3_aa: CASSWVWAGERYEQYF
clone_size: .; v_call: TRBV2; j_call: TRBJ2-1; d_call: TRBD2; cdr3_nt: TGTGCCGTATCCAGCAAGGCTAGCGGGGGTTCTGGTAGCAATGAGCAGTTCTTC; cdr3_aa: CAVSSKASGGSGSNEQFF
clone_size: .; v_call: TRBV9; j_call: TRBJ2-2; d_call: .; cdr3_nt: TGTGCCAGCAGCGTAGTAGGGGCCGGGGAGCTGTTTTTT; cdr3_aa: CASSVVGAGELFF
clone_size: .; v_call: TRBV11-2; j_call: TRBJ2-5; d_call: .; cdr3_nt: TGTGCCAGCAGCCCACGTTGGGTGAGGCAAGAGACCCAGTACTTC; cdr3_aa: CASSPRWVRQETQYF
clone_size: .; v_call: TRBV6-5; j_call: TRBJ1-5; d_call: TRBD1; cdr3_nt: TGTGCCAGCAGAGACAGGGGCCTCGGCAATCAGCCCCAGCATTTT; cdr3_aa: CASRDRGLGNQPQHF
clone_size: .; v_call: TRBV6-6; j_call: TRBJ1-1; d_call: .; cdr3_nt: TGTGCCAGCAGGGGCTGGGGGGACACTGAAGCTTTCTTT; cdr3_aa: CASRGWGDTEAFF
clone_size: .; v_call: TRBV19; j_call: TRBJ1-1; d_call: .; cdr3_nt: TGTGCCAGTAGTAATTACGAGAGCACTGAAGCTTTCTTT; cdr3_aa: CASSNYESTEAFF